This T cell receptor beta chain originates from a study of cytotoxic CD8 clonotypes in ibrutinib-treated CLL. Profiled with immunoSEQ multiplex PCR; TCRdb holds only in-frame clones, not every one. The repertoire has approximately 120,000 clones, roughly 84% of them found once; the top ten carry 2.5% to 3.5%. Material: PBMCs, obtained after 24 months of ibrutinib treatment. The receptor was derived from a human donor with chronic lymphocytic leukemia.

As DNA, the CDR3 is TGTGCCAGCGGATCGTACGAGCAGTACTTC. Its protein is CASGSYEQYF. J is TRBJ2-7 and V is TRBV6-6; D is undetermined. CDR1 and CDR2 from the germline V gene are MNHNY and SVGAGI (reference sequence). The V end lost 8 bases, the J end lost 4 bases, and 6 bases lay between the germline ends. This CDR3 region has 10 residues.